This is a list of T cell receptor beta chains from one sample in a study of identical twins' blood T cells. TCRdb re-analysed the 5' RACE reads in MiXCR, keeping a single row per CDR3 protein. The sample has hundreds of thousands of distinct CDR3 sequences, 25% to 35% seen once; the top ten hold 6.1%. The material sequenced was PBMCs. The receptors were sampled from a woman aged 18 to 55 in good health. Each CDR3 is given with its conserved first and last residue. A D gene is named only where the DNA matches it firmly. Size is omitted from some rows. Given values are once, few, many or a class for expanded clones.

CDR3: CASSLRGPYTEAFF
DNA: TGTGCCAGCAGTTTAAGGGGGCCCTACACTGAAGCTTTCTTT
J: TRBJ1-1
V: TRBV12-3/TRBV12-4
D: TRBD1
size: many

CDR3: CSVSHVGGSGTGELFF
DNA: TGCAGCGTTTCCCACGTCGGGGGTTCCGGGACCGGGGAGCTGTTTTTT
J: TRBJ2-2
V: TRBV29-1
D: -
size: few

CDR3: CASSIGGGFEAFF
DNA: TGTGCCAGCAGTATAGGGGGCGGGTTTGAAGCTTTCTTT
J: TRBJ1-1
V: TRBV6-1
D: TRBD1
size: -

CDR3: CASSRGDSGNTIYF
DNA: TGCGCCAGCAGCCGGGGCGACTCTGGAAACACCATATATTTT
J: TRBJ1-3
V: TRBV4-3
D: -
size: -

CDR3: CASSLGDSFYEQYF
DNA: TGTGCCAGCAGCTTGGGGGACAGTTTCTACGAGCAGTACTTC
J: TRBJ2-7
V: TRBV5-8
D: TRBD1
size: -

CDR3: CAISEGRTYEQYF
DNA: TGTGCCATCAGTGAGGGGCGGACTTATGAGCAGTACTTC
J: TRBJ2-7
V: TRBV10-3
D: -
size: -

CDR3: CASSLERASGRYNEQFF
DNA: TGCGCCAGCAGCCTCGAAAGGGCTAGCGGGAGGTACAATGAGCAGTTCTTC
J: TRBJ2-1
V: TRBV4-3
D: TRBD2
size: -

CDR3: CASSKEGDRDEQFF
DNA: TGTGCCAGCAGCAAGGAGGGGGACAGGGATGAGCAGTTCTTC
J: TRBJ2-1
V: TRBV21-1
D: -
size: -

CDR3: CASSEVIGPLVDTGELFF
DNA: TGTGCCAGCAGTGAAGTTATAGGGCCTCTCGTAGACACCGGGGAGCTGTTTTTT
J: TRBJ2-2
V: TRBV6-1
D: -
size: few

CDR3: CASSSQGADTQYF
DNA: TGTGCCAGTAGTTCACAGGGGGCAGATACGCAGTATTTT
J: TRBJ2-3
V: TRBV19
D: TRBD1
size: -

CDR3: CASSSTGPPTGELFF
DNA: TGTGCCAGCAGTTCTACGGGACCCCCAACCGGGGAGCTGTTTTTT
J: TRBJ2-2
V: TRBV27
D: -
size: many

CDR3: CATTEQDFEAFF
DNA: TGTGCCACCACCGAGCAGGACTTTGAAGCTTTCTTT
J: TRBJ1-1
V: TRBV15
D: -
size: -

CDR3: CASSLFPSGMENEQFF
DNA: TGCGCCAGCAGTTTGTTTCCTAGCGGGATGGAGAATGAGCAGTTCTTC
J: TRBJ2-1
V: TRBV5-1
D: TRBD2
size: -

CDR3: CASSVTSGGYEQFF
DNA: TGCGCCAGCAGCGTGACTAGCGGGGGCTATGAGCAGTTCTTC
J: TRBJ2-1
V: TRBV5-1
D: TRBD2
size: once

CDR3: CASSPESDEKLFF
DNA: TGTGCCAGCAGCCCCGAGAGCGATGAAAAACTGTTTTTT
J: TRBJ1-4
V: TRBV5-6
D: -
size: -

CDR3: CASSEYDEDTQYF
DNA: TGTGCCAGCAGTGAATACGACGAGGATACGCAGTATTTT
J: TRBJ2-3
V: TRBV2
D: -
size: many

CDR3: CASSNFGYEQYF
DNA: TGTGCCAGCTCTAACTTTGGCTACGAGCAGTACTTC
J: TRBJ2-7
V: TRBV27
D: -
size: few

CDR3: CASSMGSSYNSPLHF
DNA: TGTGCCAGTAGTATGGGAAGCTCCTATAATTCACCCCTCCACTTT
J: TRBJ1-6
V: TRBV19
D: -
size: many

CDR3: CSVDREGLGAFF
DNA: TGCAGCGTGGACAGGGAGGGCTTAGGCGCTTTCTTT
J: TRBJ1-1
V: TRBV29-1
D: TRBD1
size: -

CDR3: CSARDQGLAAFNEQFF
DNA: TGCAGTGCTAGAGATCAGGGACTAGCTGCCTTCAATGAGCAGTTCTTC
J: TRBJ2-1
V: TRBV20-1
D: TRBD2
size: -

CDR3: CASSFSGGSYHGYTF
DNA: TGTGCCAGCAGCTTTTCGGGGGGCTCTTACCATGGCTACACCTTC
J: TRBJ1-2
V: TRBV7-2
D: -
size: many

CDR3: CASTDSQGWSDTQYF
DNA: TGTGCCAGCACCGATTCACAGGGGTGGTCAGATACGCAGTATTTT
J: TRBJ2-3
V: TRBV7-9
D: TRBD1
size: few

CDR3: CASEGVIEGYGYTF
DNA: TGTGCCAGCGAAGGTGTGATAGAGGGGTATGGCTACACCTTC
J: TRBJ1-2
V: TRBV7-9
D: -
size: -

CDR3: CASSRQGTTEAFF
DNA: TGTGCCAGCAGCCGACAGGGTACCACTGAAGCTTTCTTT
J: TRBJ1-1
V: TRBV7-8
D: TRBD1
size: many

CDR3: CASSFAGTRQETQYF
DNA: TGCGCCAGCAGCTTCGCCGGGACACGACAAGAGACCCAGTACTTC
J: TRBJ2-5
V: TRBV5-1
D: -
size: -

CDR3: CARLADSTGELFF
DNA: TGTGCCCGACTAGCGGATAGCACCGGGGAGCTGTTTTTT
J: TRBJ2-2
V: TRBV9
D: TRBD2
size: -